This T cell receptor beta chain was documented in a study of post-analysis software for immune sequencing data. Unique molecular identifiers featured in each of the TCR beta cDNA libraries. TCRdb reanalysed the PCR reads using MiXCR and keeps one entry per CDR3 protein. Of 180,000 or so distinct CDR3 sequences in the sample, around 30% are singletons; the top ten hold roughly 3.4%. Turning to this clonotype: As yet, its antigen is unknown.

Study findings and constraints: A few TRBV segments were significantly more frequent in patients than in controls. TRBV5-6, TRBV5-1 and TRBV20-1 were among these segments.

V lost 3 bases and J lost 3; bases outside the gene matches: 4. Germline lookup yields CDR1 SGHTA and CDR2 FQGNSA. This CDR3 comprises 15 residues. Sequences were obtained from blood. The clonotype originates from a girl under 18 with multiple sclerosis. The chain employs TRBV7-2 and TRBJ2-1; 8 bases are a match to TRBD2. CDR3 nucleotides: TGTGCCAGCAGCTTCCGGGGGGGCGTCTACAATGAGCAGTTCTTC. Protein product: CASSFRGGVYNEQFF.